This T cell receptor beta chain came from a study of shared clonotypes between healthy human individuals. The CDR3 extends over 20 amino acids. Looked up from germline, CDR1 is MGHRA and CDR2 is YSYEKL. V shed 1 base and J 5 bases; nucleotides not matched to a gene: 16. Each unsorted sample relied on about 90 million PBMCs as its source of genomic DNA. Ten immunoSEQ deep assay plates held the unsorted PBMC DNA. Libraries were prepared by immunoSEQ multiplex PCR; TCRdb keeps only in-frame clonotypes and omits some of them. The sample holds some 530,000 clones, around 80% seen once. The chain recombines TRBV4-1 with TRBJ2-3, with 12 bases that match TRBD2. Input material: PBMCs. This TCR was sampled from a woman aged 40 to 49 in good health. Some clones in this sample may be carry-over from other donors' samples. CDR3 nucleotide sequence: TGCGCCAGCAGCCAAGGTCCCCTGTCTAGCGGGAGGGCCGGTAGAGATACGCAGTATTTT. It translates to CASSQGPLSSGRAGRDTQYF.